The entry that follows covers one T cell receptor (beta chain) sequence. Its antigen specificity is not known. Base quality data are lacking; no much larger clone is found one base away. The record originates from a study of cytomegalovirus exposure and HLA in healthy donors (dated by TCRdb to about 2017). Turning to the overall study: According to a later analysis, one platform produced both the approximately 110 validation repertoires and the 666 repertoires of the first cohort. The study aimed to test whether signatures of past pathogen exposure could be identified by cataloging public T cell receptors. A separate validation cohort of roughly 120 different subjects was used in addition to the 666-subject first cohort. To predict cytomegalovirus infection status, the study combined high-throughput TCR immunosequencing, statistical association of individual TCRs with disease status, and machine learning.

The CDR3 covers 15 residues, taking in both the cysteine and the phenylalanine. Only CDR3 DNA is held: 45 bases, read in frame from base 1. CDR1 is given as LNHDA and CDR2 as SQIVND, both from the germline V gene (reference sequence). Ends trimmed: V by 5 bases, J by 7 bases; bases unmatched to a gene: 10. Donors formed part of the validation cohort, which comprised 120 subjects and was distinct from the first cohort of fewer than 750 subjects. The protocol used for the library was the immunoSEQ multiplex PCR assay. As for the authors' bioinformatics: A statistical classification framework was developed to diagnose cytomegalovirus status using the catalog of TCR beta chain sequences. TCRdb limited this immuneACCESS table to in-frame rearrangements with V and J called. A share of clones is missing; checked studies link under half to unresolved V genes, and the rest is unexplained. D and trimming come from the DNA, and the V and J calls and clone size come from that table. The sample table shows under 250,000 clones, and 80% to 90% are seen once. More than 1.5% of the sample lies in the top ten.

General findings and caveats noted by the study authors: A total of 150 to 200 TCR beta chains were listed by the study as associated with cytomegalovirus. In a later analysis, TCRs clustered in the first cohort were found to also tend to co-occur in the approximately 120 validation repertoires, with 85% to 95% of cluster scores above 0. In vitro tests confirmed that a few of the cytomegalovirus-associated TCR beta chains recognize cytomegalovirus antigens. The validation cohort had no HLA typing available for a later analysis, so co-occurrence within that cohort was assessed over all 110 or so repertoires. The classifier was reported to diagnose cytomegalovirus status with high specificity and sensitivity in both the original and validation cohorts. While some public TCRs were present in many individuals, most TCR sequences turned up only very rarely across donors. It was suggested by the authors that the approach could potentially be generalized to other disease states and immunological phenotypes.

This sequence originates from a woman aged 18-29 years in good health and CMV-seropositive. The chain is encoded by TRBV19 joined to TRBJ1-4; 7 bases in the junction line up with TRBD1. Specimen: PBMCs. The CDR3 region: CASSPFQGDVEKLFF. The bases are TGTGCCAGTAGTCCCTTTCAGGGGGACGTTGAAAAACTGTTTTTT.